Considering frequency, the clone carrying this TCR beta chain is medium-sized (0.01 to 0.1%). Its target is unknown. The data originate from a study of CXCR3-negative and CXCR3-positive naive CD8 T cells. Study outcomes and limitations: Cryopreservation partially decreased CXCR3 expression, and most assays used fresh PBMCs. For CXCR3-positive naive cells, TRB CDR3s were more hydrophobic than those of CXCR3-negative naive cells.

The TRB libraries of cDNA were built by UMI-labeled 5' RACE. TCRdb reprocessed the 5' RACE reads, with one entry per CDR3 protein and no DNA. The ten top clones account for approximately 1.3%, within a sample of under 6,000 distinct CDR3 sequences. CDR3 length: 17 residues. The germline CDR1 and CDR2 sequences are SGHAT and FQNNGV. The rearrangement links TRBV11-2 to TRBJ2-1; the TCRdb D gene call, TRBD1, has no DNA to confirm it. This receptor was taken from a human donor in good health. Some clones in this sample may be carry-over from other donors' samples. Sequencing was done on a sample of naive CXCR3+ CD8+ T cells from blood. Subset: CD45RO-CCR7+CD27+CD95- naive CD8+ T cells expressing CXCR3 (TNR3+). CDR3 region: CASSEGDVGLAYNEQFF. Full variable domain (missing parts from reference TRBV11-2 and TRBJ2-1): EAGVAQSPRYKIIEKRQSVAFWCNPISGHATLYWYQQILGQGPKLLIQFQNNGVVDDSQLPKDRFSAERLKGVDSTLKIQPAKLEDSAVYLCASSEGDVGLAYNEQFFGPGTRLTVL.